These T cell receptor beta chains were read from a single sample in a study of shared clonotypes between healthy human individuals. Sequencing was performed with immunoSEQ multiplex PCR; in TCRdb, only in-frame clones are kept and a portion is missing. This table has about 2 million clones, 95% appearing once. Material: naive CD4+ T cells sorted from blood. The receptors derive from a man between 18 and 35 years old in good health. The conserved cysteine and the conserved F or W are not part of the CDR3 here. The D gene is left open where the match is weak. Clone size is shown for a subset of rows, as once, few, many or a class of expanded clone.

size: NA; D: NA; V: TRBV4-3; CDR3: ASSQDATATSSTDTQY
size: NA; D: NA; V: TRBV28; CDR3: ASSPPLGGNTEAF
size: NA; D: NA; V: TRBV5-4; CDR3: ASSHLSRGSNEKLF
size: NA; D: NA; V: TRBV30; CDR3: AWKPGGTSNQPQH
size: once; D: TRBD1; V: TRBV18; CDR3: ASSLRDRQETQY
size: NA; D: NA; V: TRBV6-5; CDR3: ASSAGTISEKLF
size: once; D: NA; V: TRBV19; CDR3: ASSLGLGGRADTQY
size: NA; D: NA; V: TRBV18; CDR3: ASSPVEYTDTQY
size: NA; D: TRBD2; V: TRBV5-1; CDR3: ASSSRAGSTDTQY
size: NA; D: NA; V: TRBV22-1; CDR3: PGSARGAGVSPYNEQF
size: NA; D: NA; V: TRBV6-6; CDR3: ASSSQGDNYGYT
size: NA; D: TRBD2; V: TRBV18; CDR3: ASSPRASGDQETQY
size: NA; D: NA; V: TRBV27; CDR3: ASKELAAGGNTIY
size: NA; D: TRBD1; V: TRBV27; CDR3: ASSLNRGWPQH
size: once; D: NA; V: TRBV5-5; CDR3: ASSLTGTVNYNEQF
size: NA; D: NA; V: TRBV27; CDR3: ASSLGLGGGTEAF
size: NA; D: NA; V: TRBV14; CDR3: ASSQEARSTDTQY
size: NA; D: NA; V: TRBV6-5; CDR3: ASGGVSSGNTIY
size: NA; D: NA; V: TRBV19; CDR3: ASSIGLFTGSNYGYT
size: once; D: NA; V: TRBV7-9; CDR3: ASSLVGVANTEAF
size: NA; D: NA; V: TRBV29-1; CDR3: SVQIGLNTGELF
size: NA; D: NA; V: TRBV10-3; CDR3: AISSTDTQY
size: NA; D: TRBD2; V: TRBV15; CDR3: ATSRDRAGGGNEQF
size: NA; D: NA; V: TRBV30; CDR3: AWSSTPSDYGYT
size: NA; D: NA; V: TRBV7-2; CDR3: ASSLGLGYTGELF
size: NA; D: TRBD2; V: TRBV2; CDR3: ASMREGGTYEQY
size: NA; D: TRBD1; V: TRBV10-1; CDR3: ASSPQAGGGKLPQY
size: once; D: NA; V: TRBV7-2; CDR3: ASSPGLSTDTQY
size: NA; D: NA; V: TRBV21-1; CDR3: ASITPGGARANEKLF
size: NA; D: NA; V: TRBV18; CDR3: ASSLGTPNYGYT
size: NA; D: TRBD1; V: TRBV19; CDR3: ASSEGKGADYGYT
size: NA; D: NA; V: TRBV5-6; CDR3: ASSLRAQTQY
size: once; D: NA; V: TRBV30; CDR3: AWSVSHGFRGRGYT
size: NA; D: NA; V: TRBV27; CDR3: ASSLKDGSYEQY
size: NA; D: NA; V: TRBV21-1; CDR3: ASSKKGSVSNQPQH
size: NA; D: TRBD1; V: TRBV9; CDR3: ASSAGGQGGGHKETQY
size: NA; D: NA; V: TRBV28; CDR3: ASKTGGIEKLF
size: NA; D: NA; V: TRBV18; CDR3: ASSPPGISYNEQF
size: NA; D: TRBD1; V: TRBV9; CDR3: ASSAQTGPGNTIY
size: NA; D: TRBD2; V: TRBV20-1; CDR3: SAREGTSQF
size: NA; D: TRBD1; V: TRBV28; CDR3: ASRSSGTGAGELF
size: NA; D: NA; V: TRBV30; CDR3: AWSVLVWETQY
size: NA; D: NA; V: TRBV6-6; CDR3: ASSYSLGGGDTQY
size: NA; D: NA; V: TRBV5-1; CDR3: ASSLVGLNEQF
size: NA; D: NA; V: TRBV25-1; CDR3: ASSRAGSGEKLF
size: NA; D: NA; V: TRBV28; CDR3: ASSFRRAGANVLT
size: once; D: NA; V: TRBV6-1; CDR3: AIRKGRYT
size: NA; D: NA; V: TRBV18; CDR3: ASSISTVSYEQY
size: NA; D: NA; V: TRBV29-1; CDR3: SVVYGANQPQH
size: NA; D: TRBD1; V: TRBV4-1; CDR3: ASSQDSQGAVTGELF
size: NA; D: TRBD2; V: TRBV27; CDR3: ASSSSGKTQY
size: once; D: NA; V: TRBV11-2; CDR3: ASSWGSSYEQY
size: NA; D: NA; V: TRBV30; CDR3: AWGLPGGPGNTIY